A selection of T cell receptor beta chains follows, all from one sample in a study of radiotherapy plus CTLA-4 blockade in lung cancer. Produced via immunoSEQ multiplex PCR; TCRdb's table is partial and in-frame only. The table shows approximately 40,000 clones, with roughly 77% occurring only once. Sequencing was performed on peripheral blood, taken from a patient treated with radiotherapy plus ipilimumab. The receptors come from a human donor with non-small cell lung cancer who had stable disease on radiotherapy plus ipilimumab. The CDR3 runs from the conserved cysteine through the conserved F or W. The D gene is left open where the match is weak. Rows may omit the clone size; those that give it use once, few, many or a size class.

j_call clone_size v_call d_call cdr3_aa cdr3_nt
TRBJ1-1 - TRBV9 - CASSVGLFMNTEAFF TGTGCCAGCAGCGTAGGGCTGTTCATGAACACTGAAGCTTTCTTT
TRBJ1-6 - TRBV18 TRBD1 CASSPGTGNSPLHF TGTGCCAGCTCACCGGGGACAGGAAATTCACCCCTCCACTTT
TRBJ1-2 - TRBV6-5 - CASSRGERGYTF TGTGCCAGCAGTAGGGGGGAGCGTGGCTACACCTTC
TRBJ2-5 - TRBV5-4 - CASSLAGGAQETQYF TGTGCCAGCAGCTTGGCCGGAGGGGCCCAAGAGACCCAGTACTTC
TRBJ2-7 - TRBV5-1 - CASSLEQGYEQYF TGCGCCAGCAGCTTGGAACAGGGCTACGAGCAGTACTTC
TRBJ2-3 - TRBV14 - CASSPGQFSATQYF TGTGCCAGCAGCCCTGGACAGTTCTCAGCTACGCAGTATTTT
TRBJ1-4 once TRBV4-1 - CASSPYGGRSEKLFF TGCGCCAGCAGCCCGTATGGGGGGAGGAGTGAAAAACTGTTTTTT
TRBJ2-1 - TRBV7-9 TRBD1 CASSDPWDRDNEQFF TGTGCCAGCAGCGACCCATGGGACAGGGATAATGAGCAGTTCTTC
TRBJ1-5 once TRBV11-2 TRBD1 CASSFDRGGNQPQHF TGTGCCAGCAGCTTCGACAGGGGGGGCAATCAGCCCCAGCATTTT
TRBJ1-1 few TRBV19 TRBD1 CASSIDPSRQGEAFF TGTGCCAGTAGTATAGACCCTTCCCGACAGGGGGAAGCTTTCTTT
TRBJ2-2 - TRBV29-1 - CSVEVGGTGELFF TGCAGCGTTGAAGTGGGAGGCACCGGGGAGCTGTTTTTT
TRBJ1-6 - TRBV18 - CASSPYEGTHNSPLHF TGTGCCAGCTCACCATACGAGGGTACCCATAATTCACCCCTCCACTTT
TRBJ1-2 few TRBV30 TRBD1 CAWSVQRTGDYGYTF TGTGCCTGGAGTGTGCAGAGAACAGGGGACTATGGCTACACCTTC
TRBJ2-1 - TRBV27 - CASSLRQAAYNEQFF TGTGCCAGCAGTTTAAGGCAGGCGGCCTACAATGAGCAGTTCTTC
TRBJ2-3 - TRBV27 - CASSLAPGSTDTQYF TGTGCCAGCAGTTTGGCCCCGGGCTCCACAGATACGCAGTATTTT
TRBJ1-1 - TRBV30 - CAWSRGTREAFF TGTGCCTGGAGTCGAGGGACTCGAGAAGCTTTCTTT
TRBJ2-2 - TRBV30 - CAYYLGSTGELFF TGTGCTTATTACTTGGGGAGCACCGGGGAGCTGTTTTTT
TRBJ1-5 - TRBV19 - CASSIGGRYNQPQHF TGTGCCAGTAGTATTGGCGGCCGGTATAATCAGCCCCAGCATTTT
TRBJ2-6 - TRBV4-1 - CASSQEDGSGANVLTF TGCGCCAGCAGCCAAGAAGATGGGTCTGGGGCCAACGTCCTGACTTTC
TRBJ1-5 few TRBV6-5 - CASSAGAGNQPQHF TGTGCCAGCAGTGCCGGCGCCGGCAATCAGCCCCAGCATTTT
TRBJ1-2 medium-sized TRBV6-1 TRBD1 CASDPGQGNGYTF TGTGCCAGCGACCCGGGACAGGGGAATGGCTACACCTTC
TRBJ1-2 - TRBV23-1 TRBD1 CASSQTPLPRQGSYGYTF TGCGCCAGCAGTCAAACTCCCTTACCTAGACAGGGGTCCTATGGCTACACCTTC
TRBJ2-1 once TRBV7-9 TRBD2 CASSQKRGAYNEQFF TGTGCCAGCAGCCAAAAGCGGGGGGCCTACAATGAGCAGTTCTTC
TRBJ1-1 - TRBV10-3 - CAIRGESVMNTEAFF TGTGCCATCAGGGGGGAGTCAGTAATGAACACTGAAGCTTTCTTT
TRBJ1-5 - TRBV7-2 - CASSPFNQPQHF TGTGCCAGCAGCCCCTTTAATCAGCCCCAGCATTTT
TRBJ2-3 - TRBV5-1 - CASSLASGGSDTQYF TGCGCCAGCAGCTTGGCATCTGGGGGCTCAGATACGCAGTATTTT
TRBJ1-4 - TRBV6-5 - CASSSGSRVGKKLFF TGTGCCAGCAGTTCTGGGAGCAGGGTCGGTAAAAAACTGTTTTTT
TRBJ1-5 few TRBV13 TRBD1 CASSLGTGRQPQHF TGTGCCAGCAGCCTTGGGACAGGGCGTCAGCCCCAGCATTTT
TRBJ2-1 - TRBV5-1 TRBD2 CASSFLGGGAGNEQFF TGCGCCAGCAGCTTCCTCGGCGGGGGGGCGGGGAATGAGCAGTTCTTC
TRBJ1-1 - TRBV18 TRBD1 CASSPDLGGGYDLRAFF TGTGCCAGCTCACCTGATTTAGGAGGGGGCTACGATTTGAGAGCTTTCTTT
TRBJ1-3 few TRBV6-1 TRBD1 CASSGSGTGVSGNTIYF TGTGCCAGCAGTGGATCCGGGACAGGCGTCTCTGGAAACACCATATATTTT
TRBJ2-3 few TRBV29-1 TRBD1 CSVERDSNTDTQYF TGCAGCGTTGAGAGGGACAGTAACACAGATACGCAGTATTTT
TRBJ1-6 - TRBV5-1 - CASSLSVLNNSPLHF TGCGCCAGCAGCTTGTCGGTCCTCAATAATTCACCCCTCCACTTT
TRBJ2-7 - TRBV9 - CASSVGGSSYEQYF TGTGCCAGCAGCGTAGGAGGCAGCTCCTACGAGCAGTACTTC
TRBJ1-2 - TRBV5-4 TRBD1 CASSGTGGGGYTF TGTGCCAGCAGTGGGACAGGGGGCGGTGGCTACACCTTC
TRBJ2-1 - TRBV9 TRBD2 CASSVTAGGLNEQFF TGTGCCAGCAGCGTAACGGCGGGGGGGCTCAATGAGCAGTTCTTC
TRBJ1-5 - TRBV10-3 - CAISVGQGNNQPQHF TGTGCCATCAGTGTTGGGCAGGGGAACAATCAGCCCCAGCATTTT
TRBJ1-5 - TRBV5-6 - CASSPGTGNQPQHF TGTGCCAGCAGCCCCGGGACTGGCAATCAGCCCCAGCATTTT
TRBJ2-1 - TRBV7-6 - CASSLRDSANNEQFF TGTGCCAGCAGCTTAAGGGACTCCGCCAACAATGAGCAGTTCTTC
TRBJ1-2 few TRBV5-1 - CASSFYRTELQGYTF TGCGCCAGCAGCTTTTACCGGACGGAGTTACAGGGCTACACCTTC
TRBJ1-1 once TRBV14 TRBD1 CASSQRRGSTGVMSTEAFF TGTGCCAGCAGCCAAAGAAGGGGGTCGACAGGGGTTATGAGCACTGAAGCTTTCTTT
TRBJ2-1 - TRBV19 - CASSNYGGEEQFF TGTGCCAGTAGTAATTATGGGGGTGAGGAGCAGTTCTTC
TRBJ1-1 - TRBV6-4 TRBD1 CASSGDRGSTEAFF TGTGCCAGCAGTGGTGACAGGGGGAGCACTGAAGCTTTCTTT
TRBJ1-3 once TRBV18 - CASSPNLGQSSGNTIYF TGTGCCAGCTCACCTAATTTAGGACAGAGCTCTGGAAACACCATATATTTT
TRBJ2-1 - TRBV9 TRBD1 CASSARTGGYNEQFF TGTGCCAGCAGCGCGAGGACAGGGGGCTACAATGAGCAGTTCTTC
TRBJ2-7 - TRBV5-1 - CASSFGDQDYEQYF TGCGCCAGCAGCTTCGGGGACCAGGACTACGAGCAGTACTTC
TRBJ2-5 - TRBV18 TRBD2 CASSGLAAYQETQYF TGTGCCAGCTCGGGACTAGCGGCTTACCAAGAGACCCAGTACTTC
TRBJ1-1 few TRBV9 - CASSAQGVGTEAFF TGTGCCAGCAGCGCACAGGGTGTCGGCACTGAAGCTTTCTTT